The 27 T cell receptor beta chains reported below all come from one sample, sequenced in a study of technical replicates of blood from a handful of donors (dated by TCRdb to the late 2010s). Library construction relied on the immunoSEQ multiplex PCR assay. TCRdb retrieved this table from immuneACCESS and kept in-frame rearrangements only. Not all clones are present; in checked studies, unresolved V genes account for under half, and no reason is known for the remainder. The sample yields some 74,000 clones; about 95% were counted once. The top ten clonotypes cover more than 0.2% of the sample. The sequenced material came from T cells isolated from PBMCs. All receptors come from a human donor in good health.

This clone was counted a few times. The rearrangement links TRBV27 to TRBJ1-4, with TRBD1 identical over 8 bases. The V segment lost 0 bases and the J segment 8 bases; nucleotides outside the gene matches: 2. This CDR3 has 14 amino acids. CDR1 is MNHEY and CDR2 is SMNVEV in the germline V gene (reference sequence). The CDR3: CASSLSDREEKLFF. In DNA form, the CDR3 reads TGTGCCAGCAGTTTATCGGACAGGGAAGAAAAACTGTTTTTT.

This CDR3 is CASSRQGTNEKLFF. The CDR3 DNA reads TGTGCCAGCAGTCGACAGGGAACTAATGAAAAACTGTTTTTT. The chain joins TRBV6-6 to TRBJ1-4; 7 nucleotides agree with TRBD1. V was clipped by 5 bases and J by 1 base; unmatched bases: 1. This CDR3 contains 14 residues. Germline V gene data show CDR1 as MNHNY and CDR2 as SVGAGI (reference sequence).

This clone was detected once. The chain is built from TRBV11-3 and TRBJ2-2, with D possibly matching TRBD1 (6 bases). V was cut by 2 bases and J by 4 bases, with 11 bases left in between. The CDR3 loop spans 15 amino acids. CDR1 and CDR2 (germline): SGHNT, YENEEA. The CDR3 coding sequence is TGTGCCAGCAGCTTAAATACAGGGATCACCGGGGAGCTGTTTTTT. It encodes CASSLNTGITGELFF.

The chain combines TRBV4-1 with TRBJ2-7; possibly TRBD2 for D (5 bases). Germline V gene data show CDR1 as MGHRA and CDR2 as YSYEKL. V lost 3 bases and J 5 bases, leaving 20 bases between the germline ends. The CDR3 is 16 amino acids. The DNA of the CDR3 is TGCGCCAGCAGCCACCCCCAGAAGACCCTAGCAGACGAGCAGTACTTC. This gives the protein CASSHPQKTLADEQYF.

The rearrangement uses TRBV9 and TRBJ2-3, with D unclear. The CDR3 sequence is 14 residues long. Looked up from germline, CDR1 is SGDLS and CDR2 is YYNGEE. V lost 3 bases, J lost 4 bases, and 12 bases lay in between. The CDR3 loop reads CASSGKAGADTQYF. The CDR3 DNA reads as TGTGCCAGCAGCGGTAAGGCAGGCGCAGATACGCAGTATTTT. Full variable domain (rest looked up from reference TRBV9 and TRBJ2-3): DSGVTQTPKHLITATGQRVTLRCSPRSGDLSVYWYQQSLDQGLQFLIQYYNGEERAKGNILERFSAQQFPDLHSELNLSSLELGDSALYFCASSGKAGADTQYFGPGTRLTVL.

The DNA for the CDR3 is TGTGCCAGCAGCTACACAAATCAGCCCCAGCATTTT. It specifies CASSYTNQPQHF. The chain carries TRBV7-9 and TRBJ1-5; D unclear. The germline gives CDR1 SEHNR, CDR2 FQNEAQ (reference sequence). V was pared by 4 bases and J by 4 bases, with 5 bases between. This CDR3 is built from 12 residues.

This clone was counted between two and nine times. The V gene is TRBV28, the J gene TRBJ1-1; D perhaps matches TRBD1 (6 bases). The germline V and J ends were trimmed by 2 bases and 3 bases, with 16 bases remaining between them. This CDR3 spans 16 amino acids. CDR1 and CDR2 (germline): MDHEN, SYDVKM. The CDR3 is CASSLGWGRRDTEAFF. The CDR3 DNA is TGTGCCAGCAGTTTAGGCTGGGGGCGCCGGGACACTGAAGCTTTCTTT.

V gene TRBV9 combines with J gene TRBJ1-1; TRBD1 agrees at 7 bases. There are 14 residues in the CDR3. Per the germline V gene, CDR1 is SGDLS and CDR2 is YYNGEE. With 3 bases clipped from V and 4 bases from J, the junction kept 6 bases outside the gene matches. As DNA, the CDR3 is TGTGCCAGCAGCGCGACAGGGACGGCCACTGAAGCTTTCTTT. Translated: CASSATGTATEAFF.

For the CDR3, the DNA is TGTGCCAGCAGCTTAAGGGGATCCAATGAGCAGTTCTTC. Translated, it gives CASSLRGSNEQFF. The V and J genes are TRBV11-2 and TRBJ2-1; possible D gene TRBD1, 5 bases. Germline CDR1 and CDR2: SGHAT and FQNNGV. There are 13 residues in the CDR3. Trimming took 2 bases from V and 6 from J, leaving 8 bases between them.

The genes are TRBV29-1 and TRBJ2-7; D gene ambiguous. Germline lookup yields CDR1 SQVTM and CDR2 ANQGSEA. The length of the CDR3 is 14 residues. Trimming left V 5 bases short and J 0 bases short, with 14 bases between. The CDR3 reads CSVFSQSSSYEQYF. CDR3 bases: TGCAGCGTTTTCTCACAGTCATCCTCCTACGAGCAGTACTTC.

V and J are TRBV20-1 and TRBJ2-5; unclear D gene. The V end was cut by 3 bases, the J end by 4 bases, with 3 bases between. This CDR3 contains 10 residues. CDR1 and CDR2 (germline): DFQATT, SNEGSKA (reference sequence). CDR3 sequence: CSARAETQYF. The CDR3 DNA follows: TGCAGTGCTAGGGCAGAGACCCAGTACTTC.

This chain uses TRBV6-5 with TRBJ2-7; D might be TRBD1 (6 bases). CDR1 and CDR2 from the germline V gene are MNHEY and SVGAGI. The CDR3 contains 13 residues. Trimming pared 6 bases from V and 7 bases from J, leaving 16 bases between. CDR3 DNA: TGTGCCAGCAGGCCCAGGGGAGTGAGGGAGCAGTACTTC. Protein product: CASRPRGVREQYF.

The V and J genes are TRBV19 and TRBJ2-2, with 9 nucleotides matching TRBD1. Trimming took 6 bases from V and 6 from J; bases not matched to a gene: 5. There are 14 residues in the CDR3. CDR1 LNHDA and CDR2 SQIVND come from the germline V gene (reference sequence). CDR3 sequence (DNA): TGTGCCAGTAGACGGACAGGGGTCGCCGGGGAGCTGTTTTTT. Its translation: CASRRTGVAGELFF.

V usage is TRBV6-5 and J usage is TRBJ2-2; no reliable D call. Germline lookup yields CDR1 MNHEY and CDR2 SVGAGI. The germline V and J ends were trimmed by 6 bases and 7 bases, with 15 bases remaining between them. The CDR3 runs 14 residues. The CDR3 coding sequence is TGTGCCAGCAGCTACGGAGCGTCCAACGGGGAGCTGTTTTTT. The encoded protein is CASSYGASNGELFF.

This chain joins TRBV28 and TRBJ2-7, with TRBD2 matching 8 bases. The CDR3 spans 16 residues. Germline CDR1 reads MDHEN; CDR2 reads SYDVKM. The ends lost 4 bases at V and 1 base at J; junction bases unmatched: 9. Here the CDR3 DNA reads TGTGCCAGCAGTTCCGGACTAGCCTTCACATCCTACGAGCAGTACTTC. Residues: CASSSGLAFTSYEQYF. Full variable domain (remainder filled in from reference TRBV28 and TRBJ2-7): DVKVTQSSRYLVKRTGEKVFLECVQDMDHENMFWYRQDPGLGLRLIYFSYDVKMKEKGDIPEGYSVSREKKERFSLILESASTNQTSMYLCASSSGLAFTSYEQYFGPGTRLTVT.

V is TRBV4-1 and J is TRBJ2-7; weak D call: TRBD1 (6 bases). V lost 4 bases and J lost 6, with 19 bases in between. The CDR3 totals 15 residues. The germline gives CDR1 MGHRA, CDR2 YSYEKL. CDR3 in DNA: TGCGCCAGCAGCCCTACGAACAGGGTTCGAGGCGAGCAGTACTTC. Its protein is CASSPTNRVRGEQYF.

The chain is built from TRBV10-2 and TRBJ2-7, with 8 bases fitting TRBD1. Losses at the gene ends were 4 bases for V and 5 bases for J; bases not matched to a gene: 7. The CDR3 extends over 14 amino acids. The germline V gene encodes CDR1 WSHSY and CDR2 SAAADI. The CDR3: CASSGWNRGNEQYF. The CDR3 DNA sequence: TGCGCCAGCAGTGGATGGAACAGGGGGAACGAGCAGTACTTC.

The V gene is TRBV11-2, the J gene TRBJ2-3; 7 bases fit TRBD2. This CDR3 region has 16 residues. Per germline, CDR1 SGHAT and CDR2 FQNNGV. J was trimmed by 0 bases and V by 5 bases; bases with no gene match: 8. DNA of the CDR3: TGTGCCAGCAGCAGAACCCTAGCGGCTAGCACAGATACGCAGTATTTT. It encodes CASSRTLAASTDTQYF. The variable domain in full, completed from reference TRBV11-2 and TRBJ2-3, reads EAGVAQSPRYKIIEKRQSVAFWCNPISGHATLYWYQQILGQGPKLLIQFQNNGVVDDSQLPKDRFSAERLKGVDSTLKIQPAKLEDSAVYLCASSRTLAASTDTQYFGPGTRLTVL.

The chain is built from TRBV5-5 and TRBJ2-7; 7 positions match TRBD1. V lost 0 bases to trimming and J lost 1 base; unmatched junction nucleotides: 4. CDR3 length: 15 amino acids. Germline V gives CDR1 SGHKS, CDR2 YYEKEE (reference sequence). The CDR3 loop reads CASSLGTGSSYEQYF. The CDR3, as DNA: TGTGCCAGCAGCTTGGGGACAGGTTCATCCTACGAGCAGTACTTC.

The genes are TRBV7-9 and TRBJ2-4; D gene ambiguous. Between the trimmed V and J ends, which lost 7 bases and 0 bases, there was a span of 13 bases. The germline V gene encodes CDR1 SEHNR and CDR2 FQNEAQ (reference sequence). The CDR3 runs to 15 residues. CDR3 amino acids: CASTQTGLAKNIQYF. The CDR3 nucleotides are TGTGCCAGCACTCAAACCGGTCTAGCCAAAAACATTCAGTACTTC. Full variable domain (missing parts from reference TRBV7-9 and TRBJ2-4): DTGVSQNPRHKITKRGQNVTFRCDPISEHNRLYWYRQTLGQGPEFLTYFQNEAQLEKSRLLSDRFSAERPKGSFSTLEIQRTEQGDSAMYLCASTQTGLAKNIQYFGAGTRLSVL.

CDR3 sequence reads: CASRIGQGVSTNEKLFF. CDR3 in DNA: TGTGCCAGTCGCATCGGACAGGGGGTTTCAACTAATGAAAAACTGTTTTTT. The rearrangement joins TRBV19 to TRBJ1-4; TRBD1 agrees at 10 bases. The CDR3 loop spans 17 amino acids. Unmatched junction bases numbered 9, after V lost 8 bases and J lost 0 bases. Germline CDR1 and CDR2: LNHDA and SQIVND (reference sequence).

The chain carries TRBV19 and TRBJ2-1; 8 nucleotides match TRBD2. CDR1 and CDR2 from the germline V gene are LNHDA and SQIVND (reference sequence). V dropped 2 bases and J dropped 8; count of bases not matched to a gene: 14. This CDR3 has 17 residues. The CDR3 reads CASSIRIYGGGRDEQFF. DNA of the CDR3: TGTGCCAGTAGTATACGTATCTACGGGGGGGGTCGGGATGAGCAGTTCTTC.

The chain has TRBV25-1 and TRBJ1-3, with 10 bases aligning to TRBD1. This CDR3 has 16 amino acids. Germline-derived CDR1 and CDR2 are MGHDK and SYGVNS. The junction had 5 bases not matched to a gene; V was cut back by 2 bases and J by 4 bases. As DNA, the CDR3 is TGTGCCAGCAGTGAAGGGGACAGGGGTCCAGGAAACACCATATATTTT. It codes for CASSEGDRGPGNTIYF.

The chain recombines TRBV7-9 with TRBJ2-3, with 11 positions matching TRBD1. CDR3 length: 18 amino acids. J gave up 5 bases and V 3 bases, and 13 bases lay outside the gene matches. In germline, CDR1 is SEHNR, CDR2 FQNEAQ (reference sequence). The DNA of the CDR3 is TGTGCCAGCAGCTTCCAAGTCCGGGACAGGGGGATCGGAGATACGCAGTATTTT. It specifies CASSFQVRDRGIGDTQYF.

The J gene is TRBJ2-2, the V gene TRBV29-1; D is perhaps TRBD2 (6 bases). The V and J ends lost 5 bases and 5 bases respectively, with 12 bases between them. Germline CDR1 reads SQVTM; CDR2 reads ANQGSEA. The CDR3 has 13 residues. The CDR3 nucleotides read TGCAGCGTTCGACGCGGGGATACCGGGGAGCTGTTTTTT. Residues: CSVRRGDTGELFF.

The J gene is TRBJ2-1, the V gene TRBV27, with a possible D match to TRBD1 (5 bases). Germline V gives CDR1 MNHEY, CDR2 SMNVEV (reference sequence). V shed 4 bases and J shed 7 bases, with 8 bases lying between them. This CDR3 has 12 amino acids. The chain's CDR3 is CASSWGVNEQFF. DNA for the CDR3: TGTGCCAGCAGTTGGGGCGTGAATGAGCAGTTCTTC.

The CDR3 here is CASSLGTNQYF. CDR3 bases: TGTGCCAGCAGTCTCGGGACTAACCAGTACTTC. V usage is TRBV28 and J usage is TRBJ2-7, with TRBD2 matching over 7 bases. There are 11 residues in the CDR3. CDR1 and CDR2 from the germline V gene are MDHEN and SYDVKM. With V trimmed by 5 bases and J by 10 bases, 5 bases remained unmatched.